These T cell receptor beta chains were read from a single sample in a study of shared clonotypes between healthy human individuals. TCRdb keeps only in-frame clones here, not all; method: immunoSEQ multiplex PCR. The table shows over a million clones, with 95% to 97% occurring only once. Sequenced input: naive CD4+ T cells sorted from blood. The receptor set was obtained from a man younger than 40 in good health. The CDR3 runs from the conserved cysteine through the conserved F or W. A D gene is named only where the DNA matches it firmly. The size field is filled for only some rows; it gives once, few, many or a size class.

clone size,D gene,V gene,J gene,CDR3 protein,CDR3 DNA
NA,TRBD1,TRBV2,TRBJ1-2,CASSPRDRGVQGYTF,TGTGCCAGCAGTCCCCGGGACAGGGGTGTACAAGGCTACACCTTC
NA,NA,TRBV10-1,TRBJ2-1,CASSSGYNEQFF,TGCGCCAGCAGTTCAGGCTACAATGAGCAGTTCTTC
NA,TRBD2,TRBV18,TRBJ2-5,CASSPPLAGGTQYF,TGTGCCAGCTCACCTCCCCTAGCGGGAGGCACCCAGTACTTC
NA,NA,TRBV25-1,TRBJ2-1,CASSELRPGPSNEQFF,TGTGCCAGCAGTGAACTCCGTCCCGGTCCCTCCAATGAGCAGTTCTTC
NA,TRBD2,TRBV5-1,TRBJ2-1,CASRPAGGPYNEQFF,TGCGCCAGCAGGCCAGCGGGAGGGCCTTACAATGAGCAGTTCTTC
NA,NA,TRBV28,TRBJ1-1,CASSFGTNTEAFF,TGTGCCAGCAGTTTTGGAACGAACACTGAAGCTTTCTTT
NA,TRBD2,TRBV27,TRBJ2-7,CASSAGVYEQYF,TGTGCCAGCTCTGCGGGAGTCTACGAGCAGTACTTC
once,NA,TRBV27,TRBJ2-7,CASSPQGRTSEQYF,TGTGCCAGCAGTCCTCAGGGGCGGACCTCCGAGCAGTACTTC
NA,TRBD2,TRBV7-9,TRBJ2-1,CASSLLAGGPNEQFF,TGTGCCAGCAGCCTTTTAGCGGGAGGACCTAATGAGCAGTTCTTC
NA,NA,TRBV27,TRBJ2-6,CASSRLMGRGSGANVLTF,TGTGCCAGCAGTCGTCTTATGGGACGGGGCTCTGGGGCCAACGTCCTGACTTTC
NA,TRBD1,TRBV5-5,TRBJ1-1,CASSFGTGGTEAFF,TGTGCCAGCAGCTTCGGGACAGGGGGCACTGAAGCTTTCTTT
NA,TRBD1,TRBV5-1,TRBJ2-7,CASSPGTGSYEQYF,TGCGCCAGCAGCCCTGGGACAGGGTCGTACGAGCAGTACTTC
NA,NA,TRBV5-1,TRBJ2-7,CASSPVPPGGAGYEQYF,TGCGCCAGCAGCCCAGTGCCTCCTGGGGGGGCGGGGTACGAGCAGTACTTC
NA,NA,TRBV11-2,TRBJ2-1,CASSPPVWRSGQFF,TGTGCCAGCAGCCCGCCGGTTTGGAGGAGCGGGCAGTTCTTC
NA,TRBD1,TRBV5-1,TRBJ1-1,CASSLADRAGTEAFF,TGCGCCAGCAGCTTGGCGGACAGGGCTGGCACTGAAGCTTTCTTT
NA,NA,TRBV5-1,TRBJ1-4,CASSPRAHAENEKLFF,TGCGCCAGCAGCCCCAGGGCCCACGCGGAAAATGAAAAACTGTTTTTT
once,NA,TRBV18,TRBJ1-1,CASSPPYTEAFF,TGTGCCAGCTCACCACCTTACACTGAAGCTTTCTTT
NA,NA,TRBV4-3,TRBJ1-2,CASSQGARNYGYTF,TGCGCCAGCAGCCAGGGGGCAAGAAACTATGGCTACACCTTC
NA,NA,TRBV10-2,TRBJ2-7,CASSEHAEQYF,TGCGCCAGCAGTGAGCACGCGGAGCAGTACTTC
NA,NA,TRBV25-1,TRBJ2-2,CASSELVGKGELFF,TGTGCCAGCAGTGAATTGGTCGGCAAAGGGGAGCTGTTTTTT
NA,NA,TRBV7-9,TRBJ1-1,CASSREAFF,TGTGCCAGCAGCAGGGAAGCTTTCTTT
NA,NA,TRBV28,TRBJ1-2,CASSSRGGYTF,TGTGCCAGCAGCTCCCGAGGAGGCTACACCTTC
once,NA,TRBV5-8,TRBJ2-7,CASSLGGASYEQYF,TGTGCCAGCAGCTTGGGGGGGGCATCCTACGAGCAGTACTTC
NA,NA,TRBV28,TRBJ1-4,CASSERTAWVAEKLFF,TGTGCCAGCAGTGAAAGAACAGCCTGGGTGGCTGAAAAACTGTTTTTT
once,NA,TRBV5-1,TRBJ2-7,CASSLDPSSYEQYF,TGCGCCAGCAGCTTGGACCCGAGCTCCTACGAGCAGTACTTC
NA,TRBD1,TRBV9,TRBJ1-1,CASSVVGQGNTEAFF,TGTGCCAGCAGCGTAGTGGGACAGGGAAACACTGAAGCTTTCTTT
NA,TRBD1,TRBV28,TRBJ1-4,CASSLDRALTNEKLFF,TGTGCCAGCAGTTTGGACAGGGCCTTAACTAATGAAAAACTGTTTTTT
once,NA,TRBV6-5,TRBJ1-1,CASRGENTEAFF,TGTGCCAGCAGGGGGGAGAACACTGAAGCTTTCTTT
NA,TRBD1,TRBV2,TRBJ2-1,CASSEGQGGYNEQFF,TGTGCCAGCAGTGAAGGACAGGGGGGGTACAATGAGCAGTTCTTC
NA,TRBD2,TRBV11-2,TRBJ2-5,CASSFWTSDQETQYF,TGTGCCAGCAGCTTTTGGACTAGCGACCAAGAGACCCAGTACTTC
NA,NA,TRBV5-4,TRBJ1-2,CASTLGPVEENYGYTF,TGTGCCAGCACCCTCGGCCCGGTGGAAGAGAACTATGGCTACACCTTC